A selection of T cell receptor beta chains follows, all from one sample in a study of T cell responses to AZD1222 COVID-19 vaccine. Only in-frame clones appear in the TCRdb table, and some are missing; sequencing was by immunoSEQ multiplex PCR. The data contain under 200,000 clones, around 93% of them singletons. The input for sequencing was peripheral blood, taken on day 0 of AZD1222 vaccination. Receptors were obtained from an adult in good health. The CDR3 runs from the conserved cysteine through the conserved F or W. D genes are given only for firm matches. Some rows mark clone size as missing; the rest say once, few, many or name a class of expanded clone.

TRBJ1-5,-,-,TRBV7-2,TGTGCCAGCAGCCTAGAGAATCAGCCCCAGCATTTT,CASSLENQPQHF
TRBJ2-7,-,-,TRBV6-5,TGTGCCAGCAGTAGGGACAGCGGGTACGAGCAGTACTTC,CASSRDSGYEQYF
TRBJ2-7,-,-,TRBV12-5,TGTGCTAGTGGTTTAGGGGGGGCCTCCTACGAGCAGTACTTC,CASGLGGASYEQYF
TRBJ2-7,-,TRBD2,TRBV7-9,TGTGCCAGCAGCTATAGCGGGAGGTACGAGCAGTACTTC,CASSYSGRYEQYF
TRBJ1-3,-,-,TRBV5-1,TGCGCCAGCAGCTTGCAGGGGCACTCTGGAAACACCATATATTTT,CASSLQGHSGNTIYF
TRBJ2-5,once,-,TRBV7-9,TGTGCCAGCAGTTGGCGAGGGGCGGGGGAGACCCAGTACTTC,CASSWRGAGETQYF
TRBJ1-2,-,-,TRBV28,TGTGCCAGCAGCCCGGTGGGCGGATATGGCTACACCTTC,CASSPVGGYGYTF
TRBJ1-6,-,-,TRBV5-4,TGTGCCAGCAGCCCCAGGAGAATCGGCACCCTCCACTTT,CASSPRRIGTLHF
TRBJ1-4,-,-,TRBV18,TGTGCCAGCTCAGGTCCGGGTCTCAATGAAAAACTGTTTTTT,CASSGPGLNEKLFF
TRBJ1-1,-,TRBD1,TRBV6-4,TGTGCCAGCAGCCCCGGGACAGAGAACACTGAAGCTTTCTTT,CASSPGTENTEAFF
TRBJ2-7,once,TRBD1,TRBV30,TGTGCCTGGACTCCCAGGGGGATCTACGAGCAGTACTTC,CAWTPRGIYEQYF
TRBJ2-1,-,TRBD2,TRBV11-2,TGTGCCAGCAGTGCAACGGGAGGGAGCTCGGAGCAGTTCTTC,CASSATGGSSEQFF
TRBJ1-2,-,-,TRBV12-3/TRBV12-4,TGTGCCAGCTCCCATGGGACTGAGAGTGGCTACACCTTC,CASSHGTESGYTF
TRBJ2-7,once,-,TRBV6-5,TGTGCCAGCAGTCGGTCAGGGAGGTCCTACGAGCAGTACTTC,CASSRSGRSYEQYF
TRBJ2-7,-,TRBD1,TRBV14,TGTGCCAGCAGCCCACGACAGGGGATAAGGGACGAGCAGTACTTC,CASSPRQGIRDEQYF
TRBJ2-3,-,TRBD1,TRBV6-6,TGTGCCAGCAGTTACTCAGGACAGGGGCCAGATACGCAGTATTTT,CASSYSGQGPDTQYF
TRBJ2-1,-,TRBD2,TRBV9,TGTGCCAGCAGCTTAAGACTAGGTTTGGGCGGGGGGTACAATGAGCAGTTCTTC,CASSLRLGLGGGYNEQFF
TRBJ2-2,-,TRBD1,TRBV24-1,TGTGCCACCAGTGATCTGTCCAGGGGGCATGGCGGGGAGCTGTTTTTT,CATSDLSRGHGGELFF
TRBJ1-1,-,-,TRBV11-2,TGTGCCAGCAGCCTCTCTATAGTGCAATCTGAAGCTTTCTTT,CASSLSIVQSEAFF
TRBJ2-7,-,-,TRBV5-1,TGCGCCAGCAGCTTGCGAAACGAGCAGTACTTC,CASSLRNEQYF
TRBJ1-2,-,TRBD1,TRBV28,TGTGCCAGCAGTTTGAGGGGGCGGGGAGGCTACACCTTC,CASSLRGRGGYTF
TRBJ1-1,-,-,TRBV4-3,TGCGCCAGCAGCCAAGTTCTCGAGGAGCCGAACACTGAAGCTTTCTTT,CASSQVLEEPNTEAFF
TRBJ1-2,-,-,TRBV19,TGTGCCAGCAGATGGACAATTGCTAACTATGGCTACACCTTC,CASRWTIANYGYTF
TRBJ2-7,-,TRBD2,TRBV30,TGTGCCTGGAGTGTTGGACTAGCGGGGATGTACGAGCAGTACTTC,CAWSVGLAGMYEQYF
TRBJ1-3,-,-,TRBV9,TGTGCCAGCAGCGTAGATCAGGGCGCGGGAAACACCATATATTTT,CASSVDQGAGNTIYF
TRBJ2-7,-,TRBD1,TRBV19,TGTGCCAGTAGTAGGCAGGGGGTTTCGAAGGAGCAGTACTTC,CASSRQGVSKEQYF
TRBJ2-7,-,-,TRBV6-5,TGTGCCAGCAGTTACGAAGGGACCCACGTCTACGAGCAGTACTTC,CASSYEGTHVYEQYF
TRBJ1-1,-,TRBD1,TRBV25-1,TGTGCCAGCAGTAAACGGGTTGGGAGGACAGGGGACACTGAAGCTTTCTTT,CASSKRVGRTGDTEAFF
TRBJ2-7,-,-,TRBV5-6,TGTGCCAGCAGCCGGATGGCGGTAACCTCCGAGCAGTACTTC,CASSRMAVTSEQYF
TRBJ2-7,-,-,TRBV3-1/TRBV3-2,TGTGCCAGCAGCCCACAGTTGGGCGAGCAGTACTTC,CASSPQLGEQYF
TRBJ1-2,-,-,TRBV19,TGTGCCAGTAGTAACCTCCGAGAGGGAGGCCCAAATGGCTACACCTTC,CASSNLREGGPNGYTF
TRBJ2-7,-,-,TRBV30,TGTGCCTGGAGTGTATGGGAATCAAGCTCCTACGAGCAGTACTTC,CAWSVWESSSYEQYF
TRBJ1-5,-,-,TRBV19,TGTGCCAGTGCTTACAGGTGGCACAGCAATCAGCCCCAGCATTTT,CASAYRWHSNQPQHF
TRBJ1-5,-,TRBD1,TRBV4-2,TGTGCCAGCAGCCCGAATAGACAGGGGTGGAGTCAGCCCCAGCATTTT,CASSPNRQGWSQPQHF
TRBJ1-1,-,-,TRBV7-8,TGTGCCAGCAGCTCTCAGCCCGCGGGGACTGAAGCTTTCTTT,CASSSQPAGTEAFF
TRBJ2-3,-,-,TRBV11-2,TGTGCCAGCAGCTTCGGGGCGGCTCAGGGTTTTGCGGATACGCAGTATTTT,CASSFGAAQGFADTQYF
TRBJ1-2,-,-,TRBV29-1,TGCAGCGTTAACTACTTCAGCGGTTCTGGCTACACCTTC,CSVNYFSGSGYTF
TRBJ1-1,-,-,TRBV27,TGTGCCAGCAGTTTATTGGGGGTAGGTCACACTGAAGCTTTCTTT,CASSLLGVGHTEAFF
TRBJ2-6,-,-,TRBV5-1,TGCGCCAGCGTTGGAGGCCTAAGCTATGGGGCCAACGTCCTGACTTTC,CASVGGLSYGANVLTF
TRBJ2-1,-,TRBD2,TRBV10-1,TGCGCCAGCAGTGAATCTACGGGACTAAGTACAAGGGAGCAGTTCTTC,CASSESTGLSTREQFF
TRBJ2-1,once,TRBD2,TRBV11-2,TGTGCCAGCAGCTTAGCAGGCGGGAGTCTATACAATGAGCAGTTCTTC,CASSLAGGSLYNEQFF
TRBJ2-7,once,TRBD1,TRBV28,TGTGCCAGCAGTTTATCTGGACAGGTCTCCTACGAGCAGTACTTC,CASSLSGQVSYEQYF
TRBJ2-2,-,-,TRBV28,TGTGCCAGCAGCCGACAGACACTGGGCGGGGAGCTGTTTTTT,CASSRQTLGGELFF
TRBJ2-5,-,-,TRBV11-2,TGTGCCAGCAGCTTAGCCGCCTTCTGGGAACCCTACCAAGAGACCCAGTACTTC,CASSLAAFWEPYQETQYF
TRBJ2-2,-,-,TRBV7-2,TGTGCCAGCAGACTAAATGGGGACACCGGGGAGCTGTTTTTT,CASRLNGDTGELFF
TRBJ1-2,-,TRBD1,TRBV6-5,TGTGCCAGCAGTTGGAGGACAGGGGGTGCGGGGGATGGCTACACCTTC,CASSWRTGGAGDGYTF
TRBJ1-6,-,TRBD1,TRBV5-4,TGTGCCAGCAGCAAGAACACAGGGGATAATTCACCCCTCCACTTT,CASSKNTGDNSPLHF
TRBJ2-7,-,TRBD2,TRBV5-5,TGTGCCAGCAGCTTGGGGAGCGGGAGTCTTTACGAGCAGTACTTC,CASSLGSGSLYEQYF
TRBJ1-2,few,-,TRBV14,TGTGCCAGCAGCCAAGGGCAGGGGAGGAGCTATGGCTACACCTTC,CASSQGQGRSYGYTF
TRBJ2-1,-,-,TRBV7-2,TGTGCCAGCAGCTTAGTCACGGCGGAGCAGTTCTTC,CASSLVTAEQFF
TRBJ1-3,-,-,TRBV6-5,TGTGCCAGCAGTTACGGCGTGAGCTCTGGAAACACCATATATTTT,CASSYGVSSGNTIYF
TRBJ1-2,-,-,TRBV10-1,TGCGCCAGCAGTGAGGGACGGACCTATGGCTACACCTTC,CASSEGRTYGYTF
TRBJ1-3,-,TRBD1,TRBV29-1,TGCAGCGTTGAGTTTATGGGGACAGGGGACGGAAACACCATATATTTT,CSVEFMGTGDGNTIYF
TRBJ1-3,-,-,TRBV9,TGTGCCAGCAGCGTCCATAGCCGCTCTGGAAACACCATATATTTT,CASSVHSRSGNTIYF
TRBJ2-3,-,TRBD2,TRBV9,TGTGCCAGCAGCATCCACCGTAGCGGGAGGGGCACAGATACGCAGTATTTT,CASSIHRSGRGTDTQYF
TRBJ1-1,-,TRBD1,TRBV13,TGTGCCAGCAGCTTAGGACAGGGGAGGGACACTGAAGCTTTCTTT,CASSLGQGRDTEAFF
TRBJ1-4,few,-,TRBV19,TGTGCCAGTACCCCGGGGCTTCCGGAAAAACTGTTTTTT,CASTPGLPEKLFF
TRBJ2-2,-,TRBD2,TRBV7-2,TGTGCCAGCAGCTTAACCCTAGCGGGCACCGGGGAGCTGTTTTTT,CASSLTLAGTGELFF
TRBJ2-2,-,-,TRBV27,TGTGCCAGCACCCGGGGCAGTCTGGGCACCGGGGAGCTGTTTTTT,CASTRGSLGTGELFF